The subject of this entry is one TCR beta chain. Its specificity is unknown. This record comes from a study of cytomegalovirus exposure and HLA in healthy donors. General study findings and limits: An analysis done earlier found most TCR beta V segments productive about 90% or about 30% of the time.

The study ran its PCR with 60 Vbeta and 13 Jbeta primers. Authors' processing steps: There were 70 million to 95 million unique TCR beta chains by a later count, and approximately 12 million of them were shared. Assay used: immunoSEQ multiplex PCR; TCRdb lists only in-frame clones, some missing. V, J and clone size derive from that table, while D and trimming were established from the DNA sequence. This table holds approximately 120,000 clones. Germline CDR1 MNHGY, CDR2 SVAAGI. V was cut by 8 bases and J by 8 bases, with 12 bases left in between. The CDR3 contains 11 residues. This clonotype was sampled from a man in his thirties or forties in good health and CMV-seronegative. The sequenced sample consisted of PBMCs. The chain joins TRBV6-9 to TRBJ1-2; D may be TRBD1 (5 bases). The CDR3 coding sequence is TGTGCCAGCCCCAGGGTCCGAGGCTACACCTTC. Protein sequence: CASPRVRGYTF.